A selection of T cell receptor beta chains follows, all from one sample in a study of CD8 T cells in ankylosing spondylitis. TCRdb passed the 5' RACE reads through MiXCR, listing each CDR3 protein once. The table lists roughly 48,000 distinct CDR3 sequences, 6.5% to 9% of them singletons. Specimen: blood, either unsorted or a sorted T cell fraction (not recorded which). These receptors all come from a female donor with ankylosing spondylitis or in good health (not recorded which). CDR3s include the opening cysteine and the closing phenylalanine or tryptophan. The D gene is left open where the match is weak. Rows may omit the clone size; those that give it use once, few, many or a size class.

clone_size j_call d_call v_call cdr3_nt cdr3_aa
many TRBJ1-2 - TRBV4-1 TGCGCCAGCAGCCAAGAAGGTGTAGGACGGGGCCGGAGGACCTTC CASSQEGVGRGRRTF
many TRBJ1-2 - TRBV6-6 TGTGCCAGCAGGGAGAACTATGGCTACACCTTC CASRENYGYTF
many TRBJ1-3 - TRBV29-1 TGCAGCGTTCTTCCACCGAACTCTGGAAACACCATATATTTT CSVLPPNSGNTIYF
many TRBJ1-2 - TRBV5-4 TGTGCCAGCAGCTTGGTTTGGGCTAACTATGGCTACACCTTC CASSLVWANYGYTF
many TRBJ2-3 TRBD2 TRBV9 TGTGCCAGCAGCGTAGCTGGTTGGCGGGGGGGCACAGATACGCAGTATTTT CASSVAGWRGGTDTQYF
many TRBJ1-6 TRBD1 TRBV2 TGTGCCAGCAGTCGGACAGGGGTGAACTCACCCCTCCACTTT CASSRTGVNSPLHF
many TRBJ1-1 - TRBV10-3 TGTGCCATCCGCGGACAGACGAACACTGAAGCTTTCTTT CAIRGQTNTEAFF
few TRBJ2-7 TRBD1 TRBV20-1 TGCAGCCCGTGGGACAGGGAGACCTACGAGCAGTACTTC CSPWDRETYEQYF
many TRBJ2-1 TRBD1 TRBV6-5 TGTGCCAGCAGTTTGCGACAGGGGGCTCTTAACAATGAGCAGTTCTTC CASSLRQGALNNEQFF
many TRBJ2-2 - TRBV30 TGTGCCTGGAGTGACCCCACCGGGGAGCTGTTTTTT CAWSDPTGELFF
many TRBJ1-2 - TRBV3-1 TGTGCCAGCAGCCAAGATCCGGTTAGGAACTATGGCTACACCTTC CASSQDPVRNYGYTF
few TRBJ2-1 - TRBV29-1 TGCAGCGTTGACGGACCGCTAGGAGACAATGAGCAGTTCTTC CSVDGPLGDNEQFF
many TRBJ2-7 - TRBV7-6 TGTGCCAGCAGCGCTCGGGACTCCTCCTACGAGCAGTACTTC CASSARDSSYEQYF
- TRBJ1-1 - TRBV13 TGTGCCAGCAGCCTCTTAGTCCCACAGAGTCAGAACACTGAAGCTTTCTTT CASSLLVPQSQNTEAFF
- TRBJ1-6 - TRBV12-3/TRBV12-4 TGTGCCTTCAGTTGGGCCAGCAGCGTCTCTTGGGGGTTAAATTCACCCCTCCACTTT CAFSWASSVSWGLNSPLHF
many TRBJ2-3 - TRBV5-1 TGCGCCAGCAGCTTGGACCTACCCAGCACAGATACGCAGTATTTT CASSLDLPSTDTQYF
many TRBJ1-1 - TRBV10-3 TGTGCCATCAGTCGCTTAGAGGTAACTGAAGCTTTCTTT CAISRLEVTEAFF
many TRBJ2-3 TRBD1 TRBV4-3 TGCGCCAGCAGCCAATGGACAGGGGCTGAAGATACGCAGTATTTT CASSQWTGAEDTQYF
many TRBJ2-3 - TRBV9 TGTGCCAGCAGCGTAGGGAGGGGATTGGAGTATTTT CASSVGRGLEYF
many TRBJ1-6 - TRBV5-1 TGCGCCAGCAGCTTGGCCATGGGACGGTATTCACCCCTCCACTTT CASSLAMGRYSPLHF
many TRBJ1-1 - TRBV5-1 TGCGCCAGCAGCTTGTTGGTCGGAGCGAACACTGAAGCTTTCTTT CASSLLVGANTEAFF
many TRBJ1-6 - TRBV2 TGTGCCGACCGGGACATCATTTCCTCACCCCTCCACTTT CADRDIISSPLHF
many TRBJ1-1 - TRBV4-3 TGCGCCAGCAGCCAAGACCAGACGAACACTGAAGCTTTCTTT CASSQDQTNTEAFF
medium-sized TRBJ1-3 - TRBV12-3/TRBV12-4 TGTGCCAGCAGTTTCGGGGGGCCGGGGGACACCATATATTTT CASSFGGPGDTIYF
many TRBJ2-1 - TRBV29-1 TGCAGCCTTACCAGGAGGAACAATGAGCAGTTCTTC CSLTRRNNEQFF
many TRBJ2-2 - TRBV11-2 TGTGCCAGCAGCTTAGGGGCCAAGAACACCGGGGAGCTGTTTTTT CASSLGAKNTGELFF
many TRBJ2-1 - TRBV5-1 TGCGCCAGCAGCCGTACTGACAGTCCCTACAATGAGCAGTTCTTC CASSRTDSPYNEQFF
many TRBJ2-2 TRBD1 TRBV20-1 TGCAGTGCTAGAAGGACAGGAGTCTTCGGGGAGCTGTTTTTT CSARRTGVFGELFF
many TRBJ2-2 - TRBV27 TGTGCCAGCAGGCCCCTATTGGGCACCGGGGAGCTGTTTTTT CASRPLLGTGELFF
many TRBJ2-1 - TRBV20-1 TGCAGTGCCCCTCGGGGCGGCAGAAGCTCCTACAATGAGCAGTTCTTC CSAPRGGRSSYNEQFF
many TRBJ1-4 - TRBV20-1 TGCAGTGCTAGGGGGCCCGATAATGAAAAACTGTTTTTT CSARGPDNEKLFF
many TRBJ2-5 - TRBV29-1 TGCAGCGTTGATGAGTCACAAGAGACCCAGTACTTC CSVDESQETQYF
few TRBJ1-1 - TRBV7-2 TGTGCCAGCAGGTTGGAGTTTAGGGGAATGAACACTGAAGCTTTCTTT CASRLEFRGMNTEAFF
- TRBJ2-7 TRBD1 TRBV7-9 TGTGCCAGCAGCTCCCGAACAGGGGGCTACGAGCAGTACTTC CASSSRTGGYEQYF
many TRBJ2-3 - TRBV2 TGTGCCAGCACCCCCCCGAGCAGGGTAGATACGCAGTATTTT CASTPPSRVDTQYF
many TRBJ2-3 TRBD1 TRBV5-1 TGCGCCAGCAGCCACAGACAGGGATTGGGCCCAGATACGCAGTATTTT CASSHRQGLGPDTQYF